This TCR beta chain was captured in a study of blood T cells in healthy people across ages. In its sample, this clonotype was seen many times. The CDR3 covers 16 residues. CDR1 is MNHEY, CDR2 SMNVEV, per germline (reference sequence). Trimming took off 2 bases at V and 1 base at J, with 13 bases between the two ends. A sample-barcoded 5' primer and a J-beta primer mix were used in a second PCR of roughly 6 to 11 cycles. TCRdb reanalysed the 5' RACE reads using MiXCR and keeps one entry per CDR3 protein. The repertoire consists of 850,000 or so distinct CDR3 sequences, with about 28% occurring once and the leading ten covering 15% to 20%.

Sequenced input: blood. The genes are TRBV27 and TRBJ2-3, with D maybe TRBD1 (5 bases). This receptor was identified in a woman of 80 years or more in good health. DNA for the CDR3: TGTGCCAGCAGTTTAAGGGGTGTAGCAGGCACAGATACGCAGTATTTT. Amino acid sequence: CASSLRGVAGTDTQYF.